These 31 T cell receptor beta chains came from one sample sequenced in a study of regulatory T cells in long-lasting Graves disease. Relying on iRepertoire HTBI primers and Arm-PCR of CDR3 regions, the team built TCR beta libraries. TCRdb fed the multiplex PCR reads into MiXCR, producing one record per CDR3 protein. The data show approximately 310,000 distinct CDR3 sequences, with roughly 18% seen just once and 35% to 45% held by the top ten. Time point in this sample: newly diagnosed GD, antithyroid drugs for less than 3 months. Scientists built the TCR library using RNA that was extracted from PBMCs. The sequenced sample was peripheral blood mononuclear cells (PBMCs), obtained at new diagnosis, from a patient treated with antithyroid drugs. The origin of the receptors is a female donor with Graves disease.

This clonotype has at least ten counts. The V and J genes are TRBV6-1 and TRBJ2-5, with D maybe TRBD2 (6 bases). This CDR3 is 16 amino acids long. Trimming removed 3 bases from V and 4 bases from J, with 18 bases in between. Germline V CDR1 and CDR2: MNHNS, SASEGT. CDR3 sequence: CASSDHGTPGGETQYF. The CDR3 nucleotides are TGTGCCAGCAGTGACCACGGGACTCCCGGGGGAGAGACCCAGTACTTC.

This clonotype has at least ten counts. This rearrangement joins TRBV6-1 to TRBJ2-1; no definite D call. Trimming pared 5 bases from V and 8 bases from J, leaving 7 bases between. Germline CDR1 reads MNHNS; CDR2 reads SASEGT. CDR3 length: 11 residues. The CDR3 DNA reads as TGTGCCAGCAGTCGCCCCGATGAGCAGTTCTTC. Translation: CASSRPDEQFF.

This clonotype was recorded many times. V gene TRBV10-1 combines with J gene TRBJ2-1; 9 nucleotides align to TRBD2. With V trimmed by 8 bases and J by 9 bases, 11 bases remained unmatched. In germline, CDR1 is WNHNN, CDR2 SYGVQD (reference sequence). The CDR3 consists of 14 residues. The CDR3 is CASSAREGRGEQFF. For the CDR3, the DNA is TGCGCCAGCTCCGCGCGGGAGGGCCGGGGTGAGCAGTTCTTC.

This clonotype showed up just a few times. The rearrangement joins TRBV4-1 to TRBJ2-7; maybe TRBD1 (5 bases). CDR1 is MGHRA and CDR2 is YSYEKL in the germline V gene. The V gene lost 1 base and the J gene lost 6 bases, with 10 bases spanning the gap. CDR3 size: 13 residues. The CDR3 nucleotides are TGCGCCAGCAGCCAAGGGGCCAGGGCCGAGCAGTACTTC. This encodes CASSQGARAEQYF.

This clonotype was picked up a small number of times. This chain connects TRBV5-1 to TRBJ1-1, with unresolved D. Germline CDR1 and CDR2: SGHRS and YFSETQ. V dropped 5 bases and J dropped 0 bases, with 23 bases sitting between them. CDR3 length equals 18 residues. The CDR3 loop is CASSRASASHGVNTEAFF. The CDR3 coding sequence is TGCGCCAGCAGTCGAGCCTCAGCCTCGCATGGCGTGAACACTGAAGCTTTCTTT.

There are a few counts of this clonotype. The chain's CDR3 is CASSVDSVSGNTIYF. The CDR3 region has the DNA TGTGCCAGCAGCGTAGACTCCGTCTCTGGAAACACCATATATTTT. The chain joins TRBV9 to TRBJ1-3; D is uncertain. The germline V gene has CDR1 SGDLS and CDR2 YYNGEE. V was trimmed by 0 bases and J by 0 bases, leaving 7 bases between them. CDR3 length equals 15 residues.

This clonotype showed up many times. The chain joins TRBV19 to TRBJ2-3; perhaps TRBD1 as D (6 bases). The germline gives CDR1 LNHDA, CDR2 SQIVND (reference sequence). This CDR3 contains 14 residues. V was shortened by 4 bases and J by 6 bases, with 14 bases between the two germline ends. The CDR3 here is CASSSSTGYDTQYF. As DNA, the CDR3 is TGTGCCAGTAGTAGCTCCACAGGGTACGATACGCAGTATTTT.

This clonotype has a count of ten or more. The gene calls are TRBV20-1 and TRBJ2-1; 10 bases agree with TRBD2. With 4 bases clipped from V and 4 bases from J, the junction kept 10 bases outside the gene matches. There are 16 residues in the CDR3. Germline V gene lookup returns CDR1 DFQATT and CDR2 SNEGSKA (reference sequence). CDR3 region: CSANALGLAEYNEQFF. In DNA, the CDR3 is TGCAGTGCTAATGCCCTTGGACTAGCGGAGTACAATGAGCAGTTCTTC.

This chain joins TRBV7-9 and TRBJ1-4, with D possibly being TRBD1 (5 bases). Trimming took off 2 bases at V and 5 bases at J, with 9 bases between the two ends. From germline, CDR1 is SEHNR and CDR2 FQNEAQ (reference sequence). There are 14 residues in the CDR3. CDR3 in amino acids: CASSLRQTNEKLFF. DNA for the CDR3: TGTGCCAGCAGCTTAAGACAGACAAATGAAAAACTGTTTTTT.

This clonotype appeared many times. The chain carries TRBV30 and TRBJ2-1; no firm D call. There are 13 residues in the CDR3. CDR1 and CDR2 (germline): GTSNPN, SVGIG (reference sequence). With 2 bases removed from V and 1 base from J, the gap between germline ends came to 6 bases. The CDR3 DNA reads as TGTGCCTGGAGTTCTACGTCCTACAATGAGCAGTTCTTC. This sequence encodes CAWSSTSYNEQFF.

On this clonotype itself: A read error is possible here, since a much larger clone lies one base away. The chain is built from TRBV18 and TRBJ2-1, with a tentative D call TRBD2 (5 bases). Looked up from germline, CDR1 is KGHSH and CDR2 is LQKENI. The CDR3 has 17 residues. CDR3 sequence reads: CASSPEPGESNYNEQLF. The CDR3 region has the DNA TGTGCCAGCTCACCCGAACCCGGGGAGTCGAACTACAATGAGCAGCTCTTC.

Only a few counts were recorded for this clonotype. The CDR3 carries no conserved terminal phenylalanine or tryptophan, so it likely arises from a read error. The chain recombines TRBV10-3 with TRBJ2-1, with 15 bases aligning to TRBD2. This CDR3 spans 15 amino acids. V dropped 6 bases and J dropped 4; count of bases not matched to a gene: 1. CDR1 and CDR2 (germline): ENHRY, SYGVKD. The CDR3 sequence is CAIRGTSGRYNEQFL. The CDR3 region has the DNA TGTGCCATCAGGGGGACTAGCGGGAGGTACAATGAGCAGTTCCTC.

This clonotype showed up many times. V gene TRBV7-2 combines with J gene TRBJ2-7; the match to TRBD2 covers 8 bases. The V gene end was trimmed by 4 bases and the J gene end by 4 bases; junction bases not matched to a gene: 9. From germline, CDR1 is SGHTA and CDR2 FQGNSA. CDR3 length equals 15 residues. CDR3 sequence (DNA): TGTGCCAGCAGCTATGGGGGACTAGGGGCTTACGAGCAGTACTTC. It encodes CASSYGGLGAYEQYF. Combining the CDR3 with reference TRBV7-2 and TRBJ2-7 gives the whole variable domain GAGVSQSPSNKVTEKGKDVELRCDPISGHTALYWYRQSLGQGLEFLIYFQGNSAPDKSGLPSDRFSAERTGGSVSTLTIQRTQQEDSAVYLCASSYGGLGAYEQYFGPGTRLTVT.

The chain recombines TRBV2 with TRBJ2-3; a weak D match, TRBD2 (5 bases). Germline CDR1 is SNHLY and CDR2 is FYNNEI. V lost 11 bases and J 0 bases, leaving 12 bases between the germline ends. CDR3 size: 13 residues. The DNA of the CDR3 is TGTGCCCTCGACACGGGGAGCACAGATACGCAGTATTTT. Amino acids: CALDTGSTDTQYF.

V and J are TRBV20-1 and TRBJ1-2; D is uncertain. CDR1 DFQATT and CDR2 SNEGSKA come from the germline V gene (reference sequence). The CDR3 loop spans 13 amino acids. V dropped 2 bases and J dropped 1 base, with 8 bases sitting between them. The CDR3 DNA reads TGCAGTGCTAGACCCATCCTTAACTATGGCTACACCTTC. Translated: CSARPILNYGYTF.

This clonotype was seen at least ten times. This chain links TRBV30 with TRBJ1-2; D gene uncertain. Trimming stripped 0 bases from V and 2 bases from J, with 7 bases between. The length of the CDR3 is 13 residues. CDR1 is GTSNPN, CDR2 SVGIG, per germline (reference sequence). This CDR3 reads CAWSVMGNYGYTF. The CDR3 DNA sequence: TGTGCCTGGAGTGTAATGGGGAACTATGGCTACACCTTC.

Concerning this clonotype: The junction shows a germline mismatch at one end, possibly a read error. CDR3 DNA sequence: TGTGCCGTCAGGATGACAGAAGTGAACACTGAAGCTTTCTTT. Translating gives CAVRMTEVNTEAFF. The chain links TRBV10-3 to TRBJ1-1; tentatively, D is TRBD1 (5 bases). From germline, CDR1 is ENHRY and CDR2 SYGVKD. The CDR3 runs to 14 residues.

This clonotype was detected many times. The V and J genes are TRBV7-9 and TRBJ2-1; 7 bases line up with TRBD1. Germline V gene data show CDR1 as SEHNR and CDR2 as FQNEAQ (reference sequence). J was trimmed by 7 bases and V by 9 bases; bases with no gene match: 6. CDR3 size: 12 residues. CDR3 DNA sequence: TGTGCCAGTAACAAGGGGGCTAATGAGCAGTTCTTC. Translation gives CASNKGANEQFF.

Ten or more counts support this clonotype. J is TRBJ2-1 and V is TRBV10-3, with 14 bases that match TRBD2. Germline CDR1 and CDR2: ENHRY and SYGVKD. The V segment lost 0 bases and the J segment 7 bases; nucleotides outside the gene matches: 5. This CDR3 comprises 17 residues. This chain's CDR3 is CAISESTGTSGSNEQFF. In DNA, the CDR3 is TGTGCCATCAGTGAGTCGACCGGGACTAGCGGGAGTAATGAGCAGTTCTTC.

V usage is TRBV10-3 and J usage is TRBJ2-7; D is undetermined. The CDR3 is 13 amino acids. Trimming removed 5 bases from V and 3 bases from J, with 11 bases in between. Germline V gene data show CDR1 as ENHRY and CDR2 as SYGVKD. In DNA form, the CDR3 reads TGTGCCATCAGTTGGGTTTCTGACTACGAGCAGTACTTC. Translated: CAISWVSDYEQYF.

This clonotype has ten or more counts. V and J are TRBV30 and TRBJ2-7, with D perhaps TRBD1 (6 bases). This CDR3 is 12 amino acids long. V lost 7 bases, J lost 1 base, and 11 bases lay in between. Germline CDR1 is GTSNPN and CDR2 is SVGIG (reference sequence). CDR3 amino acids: CAFLGQSYEQYF. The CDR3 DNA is TGTGCCTTCCTAGGACAGTCCTACGAGCAGTACTTC.

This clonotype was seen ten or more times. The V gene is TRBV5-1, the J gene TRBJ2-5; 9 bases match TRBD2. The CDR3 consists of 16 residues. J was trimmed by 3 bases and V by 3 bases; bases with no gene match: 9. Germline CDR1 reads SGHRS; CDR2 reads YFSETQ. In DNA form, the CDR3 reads TGCGCCAGCAGCTGGGGGGGCCTAGCGGGGAAAGAGACCCAGTACTTC. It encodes CASSWGGLAGKETQYF.

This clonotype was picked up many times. CDR3 bases: TGTGCCAGCAGCGTTAGCGGGATTGAGCAGTTCTTC. It translates to CASSVSGIEQFF. The chain recombines TRBV9 with TRBJ2-1; 8 positions agree with TRBD2. Per the germline V gene, CDR1 is SGDLS and CDR2 is YYNGEE. The J segment lost 9 bases and the V segment lost 2 bases, leaving 1 base of the junction unmatched. This CDR3 has 12 amino acids.

The chain's CDR3 is CAWSMVAGANEQFF. In nucleotides, the CDR3 is TGTGCCTGGAGTATGGTAGCGGGAGCTAATGAGCAGTTCTTC. The chain carries TRBV30 and TRBJ2-1; 9 positions agree with TRBD2. Germline CDR1 is GTSNPN and CDR2 is SVGIG (reference sequence). Trimming removed 2 bases from V and 7 bases from J; junction bases left unmatched: 6. This CDR3 comprises 14 residues.

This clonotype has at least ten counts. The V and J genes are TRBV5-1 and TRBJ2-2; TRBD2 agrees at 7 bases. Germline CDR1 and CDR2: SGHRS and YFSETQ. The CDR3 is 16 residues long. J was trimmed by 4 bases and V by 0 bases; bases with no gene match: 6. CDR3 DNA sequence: TGCGCCAGCAGCTTGGAGGTAGCGGGTAGCACCGGGGAGCTGTTTTTT. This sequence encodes CASSLEVAGSTGELFF.

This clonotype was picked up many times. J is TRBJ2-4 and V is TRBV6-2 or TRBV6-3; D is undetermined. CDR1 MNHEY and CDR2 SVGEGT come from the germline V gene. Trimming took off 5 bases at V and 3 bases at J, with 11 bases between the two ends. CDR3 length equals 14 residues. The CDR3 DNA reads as TGTGCCAGCAGTGAATGGGTGGTCAAAAACATTCAGTACTTC. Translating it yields CASSEWVVKNIQYF.

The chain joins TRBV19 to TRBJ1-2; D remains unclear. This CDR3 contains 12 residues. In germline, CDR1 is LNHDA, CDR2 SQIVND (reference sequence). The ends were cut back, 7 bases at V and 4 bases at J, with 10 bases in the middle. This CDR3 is CASKRESYGYTF. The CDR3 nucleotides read TGTGCCAGTAAGAGGGAAAGCTATGGCTACACCTTC.

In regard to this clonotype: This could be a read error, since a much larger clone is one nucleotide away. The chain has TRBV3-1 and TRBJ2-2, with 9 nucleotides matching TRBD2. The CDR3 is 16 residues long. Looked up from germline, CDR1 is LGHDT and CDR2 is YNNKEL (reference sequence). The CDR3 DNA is TGTGCCGGCAGCGCCATAGCGGGAGCCAACACCGGGGAGCTGTTTTTT. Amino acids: CAGSAIAGANTGELFF.

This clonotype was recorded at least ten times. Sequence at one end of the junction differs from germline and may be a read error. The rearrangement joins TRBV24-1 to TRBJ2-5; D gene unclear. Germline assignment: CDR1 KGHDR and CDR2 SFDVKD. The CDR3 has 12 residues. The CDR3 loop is CATRGPQGTQYF. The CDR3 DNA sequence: TGTGCCACCAGGGGCCCCCAAGGGACCCAGTACTTC.

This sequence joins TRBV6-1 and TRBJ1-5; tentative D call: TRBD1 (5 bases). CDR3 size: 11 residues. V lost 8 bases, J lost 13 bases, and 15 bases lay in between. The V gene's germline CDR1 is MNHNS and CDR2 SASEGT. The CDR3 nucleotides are TGTGCCAGCTCTGAAGGGGCCTTACAGCATTTT. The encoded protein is CASSEGALQHF.

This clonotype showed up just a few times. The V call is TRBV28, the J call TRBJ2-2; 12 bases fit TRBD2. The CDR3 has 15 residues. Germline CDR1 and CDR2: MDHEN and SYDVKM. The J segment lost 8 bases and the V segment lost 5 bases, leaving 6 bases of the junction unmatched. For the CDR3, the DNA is TGTGCCAGCAGTCCTCCCCTAGCGGGAGGGGGGGAGCTGTTTTTT. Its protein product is CASSPPLAGGGELFF.